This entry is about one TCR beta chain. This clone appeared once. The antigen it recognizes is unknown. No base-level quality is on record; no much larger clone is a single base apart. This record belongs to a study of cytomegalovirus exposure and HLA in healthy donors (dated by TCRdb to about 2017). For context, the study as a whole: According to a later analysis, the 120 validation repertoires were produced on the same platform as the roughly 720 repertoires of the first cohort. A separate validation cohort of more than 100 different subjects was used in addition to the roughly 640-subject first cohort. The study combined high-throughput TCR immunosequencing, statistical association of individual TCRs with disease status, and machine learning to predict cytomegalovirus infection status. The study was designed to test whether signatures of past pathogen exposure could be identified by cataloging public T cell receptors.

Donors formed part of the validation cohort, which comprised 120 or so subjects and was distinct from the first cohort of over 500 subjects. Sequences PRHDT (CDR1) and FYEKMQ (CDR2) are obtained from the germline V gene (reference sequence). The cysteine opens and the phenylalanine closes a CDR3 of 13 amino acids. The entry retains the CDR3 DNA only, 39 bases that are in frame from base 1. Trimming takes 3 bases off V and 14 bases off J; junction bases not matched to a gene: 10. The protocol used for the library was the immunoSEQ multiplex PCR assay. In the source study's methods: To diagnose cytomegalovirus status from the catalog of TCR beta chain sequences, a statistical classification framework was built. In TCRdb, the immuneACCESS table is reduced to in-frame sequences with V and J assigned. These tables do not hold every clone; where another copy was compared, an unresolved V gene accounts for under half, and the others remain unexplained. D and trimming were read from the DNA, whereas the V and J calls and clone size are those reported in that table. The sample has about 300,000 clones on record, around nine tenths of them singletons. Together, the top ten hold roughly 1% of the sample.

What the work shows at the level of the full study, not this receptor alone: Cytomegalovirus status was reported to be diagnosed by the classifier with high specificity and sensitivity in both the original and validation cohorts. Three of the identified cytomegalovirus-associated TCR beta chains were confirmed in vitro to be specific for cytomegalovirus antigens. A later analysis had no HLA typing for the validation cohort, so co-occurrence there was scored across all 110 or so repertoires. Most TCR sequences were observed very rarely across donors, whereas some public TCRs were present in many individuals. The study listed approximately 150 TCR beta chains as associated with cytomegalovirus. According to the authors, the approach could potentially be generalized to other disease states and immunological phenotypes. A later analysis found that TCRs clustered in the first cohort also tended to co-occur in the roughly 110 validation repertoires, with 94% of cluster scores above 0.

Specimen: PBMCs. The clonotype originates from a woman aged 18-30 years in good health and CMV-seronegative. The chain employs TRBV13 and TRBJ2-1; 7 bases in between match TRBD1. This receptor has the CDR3 CASSFGQARWEFF. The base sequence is TGTGCCAGCAGCTTCGGACAGGCAAGATGGGAGTTCTTC.